The 13 T cell receptor beta chains presented below share a single source sample, sequenced in a study of shared clonotypes between healthy human individuals. The method was immunoSEQ multiplex PCR; TCRdb's version includes in-frame clones alone and lacks a portion of them. The sample comprises some 1 million clones, under 80% of which are singletons, and less than 1.5% rests with the top ten. Sequenced input: memory CD4+ T cells sorted from blood. The subset denotes: CD45RA-negative fraction. The receptors derive from a man aged 18-30 years in good health.

The chain links TRBV5-6 to TRBJ2-3; no reliable D call. The CDR3 contains 13 residues. CDR1 and CDR2 (germline): SGHDT, YYEEEE. The germline V and J ends were trimmed by 5 bases and 0 bases, with 7 bases remaining between them. CDR3 protein: CASRPYSTDTQYF. DNA of the CDR3: TGTGCCAGCAGACCTTATAGCACAGATACGCAGTATTTT.

The chain links TRBV29-1 to TRBJ2-7; TRBD1 agrees at 7 bases. CDR3 size: 13 residues. The J segment lost 7 bases and the V segment lost 6 bases, leaving 12 bases of the junction unmatched. Germline loops: CDR1 SQVTM, CDR2 ANQGSEA. DNA for the CDR3: TGCAGCGTCGCGAGCCGACAGGGCGTGGAGCAGTACTTC. This translates into CSVASRQGVEQYF.

CDR3 DNA sequence: TGTGCCACCAGCAGAGAGAAGGGGGCGTGGGAGACCCAGTACTTC. Its translation: CATSREKGAWETQYF. J is TRBJ2-5 and V is TRBV15, with 7 bases identical to TRBD1. This CDR3 is built from 15 residues. Germline trimming cut 0 bases from V and 5 bases from J; bases unmatched to any gene: 6. Germline lookup yields CDR1 LNHNV and CDR2 YYDKDF (reference sequence).

This chain uses TRBV5-1 with TRBJ2-1; TRBD1 matches at 7 bases. The CDR3 loop spans 13 amino acids. V was clipped by 4 bases and J by 5 bases; unmatched bases: 3. The germline CDR1 and CDR2 sequences are SGHRS and YFSETQ. This chain's CDR3 is CASSRGQNNEQFF. The DNA of the CDR3 is TGCGCCAGCAGCAGGGGACAGAACAATGAGCAGTTCTTC. Full variable domain (rest looked up from reference TRBV5-1 and TRBJ2-1): KAGVTQTPRYLIKTRGQQVTLSCSPISGHRSVSWYQQTPGQGLQFLFEYFSETQRNKGNFPGRFSGRQFSNSRSEMNVSTLELGDSALYLCASSRGQNNEQFFGPGTRLTVL.

V is TRBV5-1 and J is TRBJ2-1; weak D call: TRBD2 (5 bases). Germline assignment: CDR1 SGHRS and CDR2 YFSETQ. V was clipped by 3 bases and J by 3 bases, with 10 bases between them. This CDR3 spans 14 amino acids. The CDR3 spells CASSSTGNYNEQFF. The CDR3 DNA reads as TGCGCCAGCAGCTCTACCGGGAACTACAATGAGCAGTTCTTC.

The chain couples TRBV5-5 to TRBJ2-5; a possible D gene is TRBD2 (6 bases). V shed 7 bases and J shed 4 bases, with 11 bases lying between them. The germline CDR1 and CDR2 sequences are SGHKS and YYEKEE (reference sequence). This CDR3 has 12 residues. In DNA, the CDR3 is TGTGCCAGCGGCGGGGCATCAGAGACCCAGTACTTC. Its translation: CASGGASETQYF.

The V gene is TRBV9, the J gene TRBJ1-5; a possible D gene is TRBD1 (6 bases). There are 16 residues in the CDR3. With 4 bases removed from V and 0 bases from J, the gap between germline ends came to 14 bases. Germline CDR1 reads SGDLS; CDR2 reads YYNGEE. The CDR3 loop reads CASSSGSGDSNQPQHF. The CDR3 coding sequence is TGTGCCAGCAGCTCCGGCTCAGGGGATAGCAATCAGCCCCAGCATTTT.

Worth noting for this clone: At the DNA level, this CDR3 is encoded by other sequences in the same sample as well. The chain couples TRBV30 to TRBJ1-2; 8 nucleotides line up with TRBD1. CDR3 length: 12 residues. Germline loops: CDR1 GTSNPN, CDR2 SVGIG (reference sequence). With V trimmed by 4 bases and J by 5 bases, 3 bases remained unmatched. The CDR3 DNA sequence: TGTGCCTGGACCGGGACAGGTTATGGCTACACCTTC. This sequence encodes CAWTGTGYGYTF.

The V and J genes are TRBV7-2 and TRBJ2-7; TRBD2 might be the D (6 bases). The CDR3 sequence is 15 residues long. V was shortened by 1 base and J by 3 bases, with 13 bases between the two germline ends. Germline CDR1 is SGHTA and CDR2 is FQGNSA. The CDR3 region is CASSLDVSGFYEQYF. In DNA form, the CDR3 reads TGTGCCAGCAGCTTAGACGTTAGCGGTTTCTACGAGCAGTACTTC.

This clone was observed a handful of times. The sample has other DNA sequences that encode this CDR3 too. The rearrangement uses TRBV28 and TRBJ1-5; 8 nucleotides agree with TRBD1. Germline V CDR1 and CDR2: MDHEN, SYDVKM. Losses at the gene ends were 4 bases for V and 8 bases for J; bases not matched to a gene: 7. The CDR3 runs 14 residues. This CDR3 reads CASSSGQGGKPQHF. CDR3 DNA: TGTGCCAGCAGTTCCGGACAGGGAGGAAAGCCCCAGCATTTT.

CDR3 sequence reads: CASSYLAEGSGELFF. The DNA of the CDR3 is TGTGCCAGCAGTTATCTAGCGGAAGGTTCCGGGGAGCTGTTTTTT. This rearrangement joins TRBV6-6 to TRBJ2-2, with 7 bases that match TRBD2. Per germline, CDR1 MNHNY and CDR2 SVGAGI (reference sequence). The CDR3 length is 15 residues. Trimming removed 3 bases from V and 6 bases from J; junction bases left unmatched: 7.

This clone came up once. The V and J genes are TRBV4-3 and TRBJ1-2, with 7 bases aligning to TRBD1. In germline, CDR1 is LGHNA, CDR2 YSLEER. V dropped 5 bases and J dropped 8; count of bases not matched to a gene: 5. CDR3 length equals 12 residues. CDR3 nucleotides: TGCGCCAGCAGCTCGACAGGGAACGGCTACACCTTC. Its protein is CASSSTGNGYTF.

This chain links TRBV7-9 with TRBJ2-7; D call uncertain. There are 10 residues in the CDR3. Per the germline V gene, CDR1 is SEHNR and CDR2 is FQNEAQ (reference sequence). Between the trimmed V and J ends, which lost 5 bases and 6 bases, there was a span of 5 bases. CDR3 sequence (DNA): TGTGCCAGCAGCCTAGGCGAGCAGTACTTC. Protein: CASSLGEQYF.